These 11 T cell receptor beta chains share one sample of origin, sequenced in a study of T cell repertoires in cytomegalovirus infection. Each CDR3 protein gets one entry after TCRdb re-called the reads with MiXCR. The data contain a few hundred thousand distinct CDR3 sequences, about 20% of them seen just once; the ten biggest clones take up approximately 19%. No cognate antigen is known for these TCRs. The starting material was cultured PBMCs, obtained from culture after CMV antigen stimulation. Source of these receptors: a human donor in good health (CMV status not recorded). Some clones in this sample may be carry-over from other donors' samples.

This chain uses TRBV7-9 with TRBJ2-3; 7 bases match TRBD2. After removal of 4 bases from V and 1 base from J, the junction contained 14 bases not matched to a gene. The CDR3 sequence is 18 residues long. CDR1 is SEHNR and CDR2 is FQNEAQ in the germline V gene (reference sequence). This chain's CDR3 is CASSSWRESYRGTDTQYF. The CDR3 DNA reads as TGTGCCAGCAGCTCTTGGCGGGAGTCCTACCGGGGCACAGATACGCAGTATTTT. Supplemented by reference TRBV7-9 and TRBJ2-3, the full variable domain reads DTGVSQNPRHKITKRGQNVTFRCDPISEHNRLYWYRQTLGQGPEFLTYFQNEAQLEKSRLLSDRFSAERPKGSFSTLEIQRTEQGDSAMYLCASSSWRESYRGTDTQYFGPGTRLTVL.

This clonotype was detected only a few times. The rearrangement joins TRBV5-1 to TRBJ1-1; 7 nucleotides align to TRBD1. Germline V gene sequence: CDR1 SGHRS, CDR2 YFSETQ. This CDR3 contains 13 residues. Trimming at V came to 6 bases and at J to 2 bases, leaving 4 bases not matched to a gene. For the CDR3, the DNA is TGCGCCAGCAACCGGGACAGCAACACTGAAGCTTTCTTT. Translating gives CASNRDSNTEAFF. The variable domain in full, with the rest retrieved from reference TRBV5-1 and TRBJ1-1, is KAGVTQTPRYLIKTRGQQVTLSCSPISGHRSVSWYQQTPGQGLQFLFEYFSETQRNKGNFPGRFSGRQFSNSRSEMNVSTLELGDSALYLCASNRDSNTEAFFGQGTRLTVV.

The chain joins TRBV7-9 to TRBJ1-3; a possible D gene is TRBD1 (5 bases). CDR1 is SEHNR, CDR2 FQNEAQ, per germline (reference sequence). V lost 5 bases to trimming and J lost 0 bases, with 14 bases between them. The CDR3 extends over 16 amino acids. CDR3 loop: CASSPTSGGSGNTIYF. The DNA of the CDR3 is TGTGCCAGCAGCCCGACGAGCGGGGGCTCTGGAAACACCATATATTTT.

This chain connects TRBV6-2 or TRBV6-3 to TRBJ1-1, with D possibly matching TRBD1 (6 bases). The CDR3 is 14 residues long. Germline V CDR1 and CDR2: MNHEY, SVGEGT. V was pared by 7 bases and J by 4 bases, with 16 bases between. The CDR3 DNA is TGTGCCAGCAACTCCAGGGGATGGGTCACTGAAGCTTTCTTT. Protein product: CASNSRGWVTEAFF.

The V call is TRBV11-3, the J call TRBJ2-1; 9 bases line up with TRBD2. Per germline, CDR1 SGHNT and CDR2 YENEEA. There are 18 residues in the CDR3. Trimming cost V 0 bases and J 7 bases; bases outside gene matches: 13. The DNA of the CDR3 is TGTGCCAGCAGCTTAGATCTAGGCCCCAGGCTAGCGGGGAATGAGCAGTTCTTC. Residues: CASSLDLGPRLAGNEQFF.

V usage is TRBV5-4 and J usage is TRBJ1-1; unclear D gene. In germline, CDR1 is SGHNT, CDR2 YYREEE (reference sequence). Between the trimmed V and J ends, which lost 0 bases and 4 bases, there was a span of 10 bases. CDR3 length: 14 amino acids. The CDR3 nucleotides read TGTGCCAGCAGCTTGGACAACCCGAGCACTGAAGCTTTCTTT. Amino acids: CASSLDNPSTEAFF.

The genes are TRBV24-1 and TRBJ2-5, with 7 bases matching TRBD2. Looked up from germline, CDR1 is KGHDR and CDR2 is SFDVKD. Trimming cost V 7 bases and J 2 bases; bases outside gene matches: 12. This CDR3 spans 16 amino acids. CDR3 amino acids: CATSGTSLAVQETQYF. Written as DNA, the CDR3 is TGTGCCACCAGCGGGACTTCGCTAGCGGTGCAAGAGACCCAGTACTTC.

CDR3 nucleotide sequence: TGTGCCACCAGCTCTGCCAGGGGCGTCGTGGAAAACGAGCAGTACGTC. It specifies CATSSARGVVENEQYV. The V gene is TRBV15, the J gene TRBJ2-7; D perhaps matches TRBD1 (6 bases). Germline lookup yields CDR1 LNHNV and CDR2 YYDKDF (reference sequence). Trimming cost V 5 bases and J 5 bases, with 22 bases left between them. The CDR3 runs to 16 residues.

This clonotype was found a few times. This chain joins TRBV5-6 and TRBJ2-7; no firm D call. Per the germline V gene, CDR1 is SGHDT and CDR2 is YYEEEE. V lost 0 bases and J 3 bases, leaving 10 bases between the germline ends. The CDR3 is 14 amino acids. The CDR3 region is CASSLGDSIYEQYV. CDR3 sequence (DNA): TGTGCCAGCAGCTTGGGTGACTCCATCTACGAGCAGTACGTC.

The gene calls are TRBV12-3 or TRBV12-4 and TRBJ1-2; TRBD1 might be the D (5 bases). This CDR3 comprises 15 residues. V shed 6 bases and J shed 6 bases, with 20 bases lying between them. The CDR3 spells CASSHPFSEGDGYTF. CDR3 in DNA: TGTGCCAGCAGCCATCCTTTTAGTGAAGGGGATGGCTACACCTTC.

This clonotype was observed at least ten times. V gene TRBV24-1 combines with J gene TRBJ1-1; no firm D call. Trimming removed 3 bases at V and 5 bases at J, with 6 bases between. Germline lookup yields CDR1 KGHDR and CDR2 SFDVKD. CDR3 length: 12 amino acids. CDR3 nucleotide sequence: TGTGCCACCAGTGATGCTGAAACTGAAGCTTTCTTT. Residues: CATSDAETEAFF.